Detailed here is one T cell receptor beta chain. What it recognizes is unknown. No DNA is shown, since the ends of the CDR3 on it are uncertain; the CDR3 is the one TCRdb lists. This entry belongs to a study of T cell repertoires in cytomegalovirus infection. Turning to the study itself: Public TCR beta signatures were indicative of both CMV infection and a matching HLA type.

TCRdb used MiXCR to reprocess the reads, holding one entry per CDR3 protein. This table holds 700,000 to 900,000 distinct CDR3 sequences, about 27% found once. The CDR3 has 16 amino acids, counting both end residues. Germline V gene data show CDR1 as MDHEN and CDR2 as SYDVKM. This TCR was sampled from a human donor in good health (CMV status not recorded). Some clones in this sample may be carry-over from other donors' samples. Sample: cultured CD8+ T cells from PBMCs, taken from culture after CMV antigen stimulation. This chain links TRBV28 with TRBJ1-1; TRBD1, the D gene given by the table, was not confirmed from the DNA. The CDR3 sequence is CASSLLRASENTEAFF.